Listed below are T cell receptor beta chains from one sample, sequenced in a study of T-cell reconstitution after alpha-beta-depleted transplantation in children. TCRdb recomputed calls from the PCR reads with MiXCR, one row per CDR3 protein. The data contain 400,000 to 500,000 distinct CDR3 sequences, approximately 11% of them singletons. Specimen: PBMCs from the stem cell graft donor, collected from the stem cell graft. These TCRs come from a human donor who donated a stem cell graft to a child with acute myeloid leukemia. The CDR3 runs from the conserved cysteine through the conserved F or W. A D gene is named only where the DNA matches it firmly. Part of the rows lack a size; the others show once, few, many or a class for expanded clones.

J gene: TRBJ2-1; V gene: TRBV20-1; D gene: .; clone size: few; CDR3 length: 14; CDR3 protein: CSARVSGGLNEQFF; CDR3 DNA: TGCAGTGCTAGAGTTAGCGGAGGGCTCAATGAGCAGTTCTTC
J gene: TRBJ2-3; V gene: TRBV5-1; D gene: .; clone size: many; CDR3 length: 14; CDR3 protein: CASSSAGGTDTQYF; CDR3 DNA: TGCGCCAGCAGCTCCGCAGGGGGCACAGATACGCAGTATTTT
J gene: TRBJ2-5; V gene: TRBV10-3; D gene: .; clone size: many; CDR3 length: 14; CDR3 protein: CAIMAGQGQETQYF; CDR3 DNA: TGTGCCATCATGGCGGGGCAGGGACAAGAGACCCAGTACTTC
J gene: TRBJ2-2; V gene: TRBV10-3; D gene: .; clone size: .; CDR3 length: 16; CDR3 protein: CAISESTRLAGGELFF; CDR3 DNA: TGTGCCATCAGTGAGTCGACTCGGCTAGCTGGCGGGGAGCTGTTTTTT
J gene: TRBJ2-5; V gene: TRBV27; D gene: .; clone size: .; CDR3 length: 12; CDR3 protein: CASSAGSGTQYF; CDR3 DNA: TGTGCCAGCAGCGCAGGTTCTGGGACCCAGTACTTC
J gene: TRBJ2-3; V gene: TRBV20-1; D gene: .; clone size: many; CDR3 length: 11; CDR3 protein: CSAGWVDTQYF; CDR3 DNA: TGCAGTGCGGGCTGGGTGGATACGCAGTATTTT
J gene: TRBJ1-6; V gene: TRBV12-3/TRBV12-4; D gene: .; clone size: few; CDR3 length: 15; CDR3 protein: CASSQGTEDNSPLHF; CDR3 DNA: TGTGCCAGCAGCCAGGGGACGGAAGATAATTCACCCCTCCACTTT
J gene: TRBJ2-5; V gene: TRBV29-1; D gene: TRBD1; clone size: many; CDR3 length: 13; CDR3 protein: CSVDPGGGQTQYF; CDR3 DNA: TGCAGCGTTGATCCAGGGGGCGGGCAGACCCAGTACTTC
J gene: TRBJ2-1; V gene: TRBV9; D gene: TRBD2; clone size: .; CDR3 length: 16; CDR3 protein: CASSVYVGGLFNEQFF; CDR3 DNA: TGTGCCAGCAGCGTATACGTCGGGGGGTTGTTCAATGAGCAGTTCTTC
J gene: TRBJ2-5; V gene: TRBV2; D gene: .; clone size: few; CDR3 length: 19; CDR3 protein: CASSSGGGEPGAYQETQYF; CDR3 DNA: TGTGCCAGCAGTTCCGGGGGCGGGGAACCAGGGGCGTACCAAGAGACCCAGTACTTC
J gene: TRBJ2-1; V gene: TRBV5-5; D gene: .; clone size: few; CDR3 length: 11; CDR3 protein: CASSLDWAQFF; CDR3 DNA: TGTGCCAGCAGCCTCGACTGGGCGCAGTTCTTC
J gene: TRBJ2-5; V gene: TRBV4-3; D gene: .; clone size: few; CDR3 length: 13; CDR3 protein: CASSHLGGETQYF; CDR3 DNA: TGCGCCAGCAGCCACCTTGGGGGGGAGACCCAGTACTTC
J gene: TRBJ2-1; V gene: TRBV12-3/TRBV12-4; D gene: TRBD2; clone size: many; CDR3 length: 16; CDR3 protein: CASSLLAGSSYNEQFF; CDR3 DNA: TGTGCCAGCAGTTTACTAGCGGGGAGCTCCTACAATGAGCAGTTCTTC
J gene: TRBJ1-2; V gene: TRBV2; D gene: .; clone size: few; CDR3 length: 10; CDR3 protein: CASRQNGYTF; CDR3 DNA: TGTGCCAGCCGACAGAATGGCTACACCTTC
J gene: TRBJ2-1; V gene: TRBV6-4; D gene: TRBD1; clone size: .; CDR3 length: 16; CDR3 protein: CASSDRGQSSYNEQFF; CDR3 DNA: TGTGCCAGCAGTGACAGGGGGCAAAGCTCCTACAATGAGCAGTTCTTC
J gene: TRBJ2-1; V gene: TRBV7-6; D gene: TRBD2; clone size: .; CDR3 length: 14; CDR3 protein: CASSGLAGAWEQFF; CDR3 DNA: TGTGCCAGCAGCGGACTAGCGGGGGCATGGGAGCAGTTCTTC
J gene: TRBJ2-3; V gene: TRBV20-1; D gene: .; clone size: many; CDR3 length: 14; CDR3 protein: CSADWGRGTDTQYF; CDR3 DNA: TGCAGTGCGGACTGGGGGCGGGGCACAGATACGCAGTATTTT
J gene: TRBJ2-7; V gene: TRBV7-9; D gene: TRBD2; clone size: many; CDR3 length: 15; CDR3 protein: CASSLGLAGVHEQYF; CDR3 DNA: TGTGCCAGCAGCCTGGGACTAGCGGGAGTCCACGAGCAGTACTTC
J gene: TRBJ2-5; V gene: TRBV10-3; D gene: .; clone size: .; CDR3 length: 13; CDR3 protein: CAIMQALEETQYF; CDR3 DNA: TGTGCCATCATGCAAGCGCTTGAAGAGACCCAGTACTTC
J gene: TRBJ1-3; V gene: TRBV20-1; D gene: .; clone size: many; CDR3 length: 13; CDR3 protein: CSARNPSGNTIYF; CDR3 DNA: TGCAGTGCTAGAAATCCCTCTGGAAACACCATATATTTT
J gene: TRBJ2-7; V gene: TRBV28; D gene: .; clone size: .; CDR3 length: 14; CDR3 protein: CASSFHGHLYEQYF; CDR3 DNA: TGTGCCAGCAGTTTCCATGGACATCTCTACGAGCAGTACTTC
J gene: TRBJ2-5; V gene: TRBV15; D gene: TRBD1; clone size: many; CDR3 length: 15; CDR3 protein: CATSRRDRGPETQYF; CDR3 DNA: TGTGCCACCAGCAGAAGGGACAGGGGGCCGGAGACCCAGTACTTC
J gene: TRBJ1-3; V gene: TRBV4-1; D gene: .; clone size: many; CDR3 length: 16; CDR3 protein: CASSDPRRASGNTIYF; CDR3 DNA: TGCGCCAGCAGTGACCCACGGCGTGCCTCTGGAAACACCATATATTTT
J gene: TRBJ1-5; V gene: TRBV12-3/TRBV12-4; D gene: .; clone size: few; CDR3 length: 14; CDR3 protein: CASRSADPNQPQHF; CDR3 DNA: TGTGCCAGCAGATCCGCCGATCCCAATCAGCCCCAGCATTTT
J gene: TRBJ1-1; V gene: TRBV7-2; D gene: .; clone size: few; CDR3 length: 20; CDR3 protein: CASSFTGLGGVLRWDTEAFF; CDR3 DNA: TGTGCCAGCAGCTTTACAGGCCTTGGCGGGGTCCTACGGTGGGACACTGAAGCTTTCTTT
J gene: TRBJ2-2; V gene: TRBV12-3/TRBV12-4; D gene: .; clone size: few; CDR3 length: 14; CDR3 protein: CASCDQGDPGELFF; CDR3 DNA: TGTGCCAGCTGCGATCAGGGAGACCCCGGGGAGCTGTTTTTT
J gene: TRBJ1-1; V gene: TRBV6-5; D gene: .; clone size: .; CDR3 length: 13; CDR3 protein: CASSFAWETEAFF; CDR3 DNA: TGTGCCAGCAGTTTCGCATGGGAAACTGAAGCTTTCTTT
J gene: TRBJ1-4; V gene: TRBV25-1; D gene: .; clone size: many; CDR3 length: 15; CDR3 protein: CASSESGAQSEKLFF; CDR3 DNA: TGTGCCAGCAGTGAATCAGGGGCCCAGAGTGAAAAACTGTTTTTT
J gene: TRBJ2-3; V gene: TRBV4-1; D gene: TRBD2; clone size: few; CDR3 length: 16; CDR3 protein: CASSQDTSGFTDTQYF; CDR3 DNA: TGCGCCAGCAGCCAAGATACTAGCGGGTTCACAGATACGCAGTATTTT
J gene: TRBJ2-1; V gene: TRBV29-1; D gene: .; clone size: few; CDR3 length: 14; CDR3 protein: CSVVRLANYNEQFF; CDR3 DNA: TGCAGCGTTGTTCGGCTAGCTAATTACAATGAGCAGTTCTTC
J gene: TRBJ2-1; V gene: TRBV4-3; D gene: .; clone size: few; CDR3 length: 17; CDR3 protein: CASSQELPLAHHNEQFF; CDR3 DNA: TGCGCCAGCAGCCAGGAGCTCCCCCTAGCTCACCACAATGAGCAGTTCTTC
J gene: TRBJ2-1; V gene: TRBV10-3; D gene: .; clone size: few; CDR3 length: 14; CDR3 protein: CAISESKAVNEQFF; CDR3 DNA: TGTGCCATCAGTGAGTCGAAGGCGGTTAATGAGCAGTTCTTC
J gene: TRBJ2-3; V gene: TRBV4-1; D gene: TRBD2; clone size: few; CDR3 length: 16; CDR3 protein: CASRGGSGRDTDTQYF; CDR3 DNA: TGCGCCAGCAGAGGGGGGAGCGGGAGGGACACCGATACGCAGTATTTT
J gene: TRBJ2-3; V gene: TRBV5-1; D gene: .; clone size: many; CDR3 length: 16; CDR3 protein: CASSLAVATHTDTQYF; CDR3 DNA: TGCGCCAGCAGCTTGGCGGTGGCCACACACACAGATACGCAGTATTTT
J gene: TRBJ2-1; V gene: TRBV5-1; D gene: TRBD2; clone size: few; CDR3 length: 15; CDR3 protein: CASSSSGASYNEQFF; CDR3 DNA: TGCGCCAGCAGCTCTAGCGGGGCTTCCTACAATGAGCAGTTCTTC
J gene: TRBJ2-1; V gene: TRBV5-1; D gene: TRBD2; clone size: few; CDR3 length: 14; CDR3 protein: CASPAGGSYNEQFF; CDR3 DNA: TGCGCCAGCCCAGCGGGGGGCTCCTACAATGAGCAGTTCTTC
J gene: TRBJ2-1; V gene: TRBV25-1; D gene: .; clone size: many; CDR3 length: 14; CDR3 protein: CASSDGANRGEQFF; CDR3 DNA: TGTGCCAGCAGTGATGGGGCGAATCGGGGTGAGCAGTTCTTC
J gene: TRBJ2-7; V gene: TRBV10-2; D gene: TRBD1; clone size: .; CDR3 length: 14; CDR3 protein: CASSGGDRVGGQYF; CDR3 DNA: TGCGCCAGCAGTGGTGGGGACAGGGTAGGCGGGCAGTACTTC
J gene: TRBJ2-2; V gene: TRBV4-3; D gene: .; clone size: few; CDR3 length: 14; CDR3 protein: CASSQDINTGELFF; CDR3 DNA: TGCGCCAGCAGCCAAGACATAAACACCGGGGAGCTGTTTTTT
J gene: TRBJ2-1; V gene: TRBV29-1; D gene: .; clone size: many; CDR3 length: 12; CDR3 protein: CSVPGAYNEQFF; CDR3 DNA: TGCAGCGTTCCAGGAGCCTACAATGAGCAGTTCTTC
J gene: TRBJ2-1; V gene: TRBV4-3; D gene: TRBD1; clone size: .; CDR3 length: 15; CDR3 protein: CASSQDWTGANEQFF; CDR3 DNA: TGCGCCAGCAGCCAAGATTGGACAGGGGCTAATGAGCAGTTCTTC
J gene: TRBJ1-3; V gene: TRBV20-1; D gene: .; clone size: .; CDR3 length: 13; CDR3 protein: CSAKARTGNTIYF; CDR3 DNA: TGCAGTGCTAAAGCTAGGACAGGAAACACCATATATTTT
J gene: TRBJ2-5; V gene: TRBV11-3; D gene: .; clone size: .; CDR3 length: 13; CDR3 protein: CASSFSRGETQYF; CDR3 DNA: TGTGCCAGCAGCTTTTCCAGGGGTGAGACCCAGTACTTC
J gene: TRBJ1-6; V gene: TRBV5-6; D gene: .; clone size: many; CDR3 length: 17; CDR3 protein: CASSFLGPSSYNSPLHF; CDR3 DNA: TGTGCCAGCAGCTTCTTAGGGCCAAGCTCCTATAATTCACCCCTCCACTTT
J gene: TRBJ2-1; V gene: TRBV20-1; D gene: .; clone size: many; CDR3 length: 16; CDR3 protein: CSASHRRATNLGEQFF; CDR3 DNA: TGCAGTGCTAGCCATAGGAGGGCTACAAACCTGGGGGAGCAGTTCTTC
J gene: TRBJ2-7; V gene: TRBV20-1; D gene: .; clone size: .; CDR3 length: 14; CDR3 protein: CSASRTAHSYEQYF; CDR3 DNA: TGCAGTGCTAGCAGGACGGCACACTCCTACGAGCAGTACTTC